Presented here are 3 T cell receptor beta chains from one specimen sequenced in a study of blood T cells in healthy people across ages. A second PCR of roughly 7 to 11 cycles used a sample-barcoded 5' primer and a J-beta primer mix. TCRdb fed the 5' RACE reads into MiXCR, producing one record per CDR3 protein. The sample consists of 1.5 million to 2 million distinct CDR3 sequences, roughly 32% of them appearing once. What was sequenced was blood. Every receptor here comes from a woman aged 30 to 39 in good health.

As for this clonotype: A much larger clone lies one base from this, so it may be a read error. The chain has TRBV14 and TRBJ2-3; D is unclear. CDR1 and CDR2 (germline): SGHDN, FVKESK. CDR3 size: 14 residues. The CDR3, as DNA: TGTGCCAGCAGCCAAGGGCAGGCCTTGGATACGCCGTATTTT. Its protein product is CASSQGQALDTPYF.

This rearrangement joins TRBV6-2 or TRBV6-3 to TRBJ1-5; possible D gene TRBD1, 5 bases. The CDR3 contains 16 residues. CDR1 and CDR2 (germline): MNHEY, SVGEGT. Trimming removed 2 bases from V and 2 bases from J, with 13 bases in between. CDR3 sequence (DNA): TGTGCCAGCAGTTACATTAAAGGGGATGGCAATCAGCCCCAGCATTTT. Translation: CASSYIKGDGNQPQHF.

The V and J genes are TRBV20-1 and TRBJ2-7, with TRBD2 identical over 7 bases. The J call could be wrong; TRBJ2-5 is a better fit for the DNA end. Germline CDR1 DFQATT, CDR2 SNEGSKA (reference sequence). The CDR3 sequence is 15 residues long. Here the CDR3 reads CSATSPRGEQETQYF. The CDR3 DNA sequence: TGCAGTGCTACGAGCCCCCGGGGGGAGCAAGAGACCCAGTACTTC.